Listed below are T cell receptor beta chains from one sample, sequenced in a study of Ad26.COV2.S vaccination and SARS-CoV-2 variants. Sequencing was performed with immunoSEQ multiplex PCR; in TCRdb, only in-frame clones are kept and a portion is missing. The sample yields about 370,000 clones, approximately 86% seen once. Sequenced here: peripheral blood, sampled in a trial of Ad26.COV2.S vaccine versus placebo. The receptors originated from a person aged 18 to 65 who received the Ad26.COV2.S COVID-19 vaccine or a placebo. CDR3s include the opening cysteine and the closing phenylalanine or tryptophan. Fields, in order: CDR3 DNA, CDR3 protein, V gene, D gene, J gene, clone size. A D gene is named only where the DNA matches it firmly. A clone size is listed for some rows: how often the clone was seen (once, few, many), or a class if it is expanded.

TGTGCCAGCAGTTTGTGGGGGGGGACCACAGATACGCAGTATTTT | CASSLWGGTTDTQYF | TRBV6-2/TRBV6-3 | TRBD2 | TRBJ2-3 | -
TGTGCCAGCAGCATGCCGGGACAGGGGGTCGACGAGCAGTACTTC | CASSMPGQGVDEQYF | TRBV5-4 | TRBD1 | TRBJ2-7 | -
TGTGCCAGCAGACGGACAGGGCATCAGCCCCAGCATTTT | CASRRTGHQPQHF | TRBV27 | TRBD1 | TRBJ1-5 | -
TGTGCCAGCAGCGCGAGGCTAGCGGGGGGCCATTCGGTCTTC | CASSARLAGGHSVF | TRBV6-5 | TRBD2 | TRBJ2-1 | -
TGTGCCAGTAGAAATCTTGGACAGGGCTACACCGGGGAGCTGTTTTTT | CASRNLGQGYTGELFF | TRBV19 | TRBD1 | TRBJ2-2 | -
TGTGCCAGCAGTGAAGGACCGGGACAGGGGGCTGTGCAGTACTTC | CASSEGPGQGAVQYF | TRBV2 | TRBD1 | TRBJ2-7 | -
TGCGCCAGCAGCTTGGCTCCGGAGACGAACACTGAAGCTTTCTTT | CASSLAPETNTEAFF | TRBV5-1 | - | TRBJ1-1 | -
TGTGCCAGCAGCTCACCAGCGGGGGGGCCGGATACGCAGTATTTT | CASSSPAGGPDTQYF | TRBV5-4 | TRBD2 | TRBJ2-3 | -
TGTGCCAGCAGCCCGGGACATTCCTCTGGAAACACCATATATTTT | CASSPGHSSGNTIYF | TRBV6-5 | - | TRBJ1-3 | -
TGTGCCAGAAGCCCTTTGGACCCTTTCCCAACTAATGAAAAACTGTTTTTT | CARSPLDPFPTNEKLFF | TRBV5-3 | - | TRBJ1-4 | -
TGTGCCAGCACCATCACCGGGGAGCTGTTTTTT | CASTITGELFF | TRBV2 | - | TRBJ2-2 | -
TGTGCCAGCAGCTCATATGAGCAGTTCTTC | CASSSYEQFF | TRBV11-2 | - | TRBJ2-1 | -
TGTGCCAGCAGCCCCGGACAGGGGCTAACGGCTTTCTTT | CASSPGQGLTAFF | TRBV7-6 | TRBD1 | TRBJ1-1 | -
TGTGCCAGCAGGGGGGAAGACACTGAAGCTTTCTTT | CASRGEDTEAFF | TRBV11-3 | - | TRBJ1-1 | -
TGTGCCAGCAGTTTAAAGGGGAACTATGGCTACACCTTC | CASSLKGNYGYTF | TRBV12-3/TRBV12-4 | - | TRBJ1-2 | -
TGTGCCAGCAGTTACTCGAGGGGCAAGGAGACCCAGTACTTC | CASSYSRGKETQYF | TRBV6-6 | - | TRBJ2-5 | -
TGTGCCAGCAGCTCCCGGGACACTGCGGTCTACGAGCAGTACTTC | CASSSRDTAVYEQYF | TRBV5-8 | - | TRBJ2-7 | -
TGTGCCAGCAGCTTACAGGGTCTCGTGGGGGCCCAGTACTTC | CASSLQGLVGAQYF | TRBV2 | - | TRBJ2-5 | -
TGCGCCAGTTACCTACTAGGGGGGGCAGATACGCAGTATTTT | CASYLLGGADTQYF | TRBV23-1 | - | TRBJ2-3 | once
TGTGCCAGCAGCCGCCACGCAGGGGGCGCGGGGACAGATACGCAGTATTTT | CASSRHAGGAGTDTQYF | TRBV3-1/TRBV3-2 | TRBD1 | TRBJ2-3 | -
TGTGCCAGCAGCCCTCAAGGACAGGGCCTGAACACTGAAGCTTTCTTT | CASSPQGQGLNTEAFF | TRBV3-1/TRBV3-2 | TRBD1 | TRBJ1-1 | -
TGTGCCAGTAGTTCGGACACGACCGGGACCCAGTACTTC | CASSSDTTGTQYF | TRBV19 | - | TRBJ2-5 | once
TGTGCCAGCAGCCCAAGTAGCCGGGATGAAGCTTTCTTT | CASSPSSRDEAFF | TRBV7-2 | - | TRBJ1-1 | -
TGTGCCATCAGTGAGAGGATGGCGTTTTCTAGCACAGATACGCAGTATTTT | CAISERMAFSSTDTQYF | TRBV10-3 | - | TRBJ2-3 | -
TGTGCCAGCAGGATAGGGACTAGCGGGGCAGATACGCAGTATTTT | CASRIGTSGADTQYF | TRBV6-5 | TRBD2 | TRBJ2-3 | -
TGTGCCAGCAGTGAAGCTCAGGTGGGAAACACCATATATTTT | CASSEAQVGNTIYF | TRBV6-1 | - | TRBJ1-3 | -
TGTGCCAGCAGCTCAAGGCACAATGAGCAGTTCTTC | CASSSRHNEQFF | TRBV3-1/TRBV3-2 | - | TRBJ2-1 | -
TGTGCCAGCAGCCAAGATGAGGACAGACGGATGAACACTGAAGCTTTCTTT | CASSQDEDRRMNTEAFF | TRBV14 | - | TRBJ1-1 | few
TGTGCCAGTAGTCAAGTGGCGGGGCCAATGACCGGGGAGCTGTTTTTT | CASSQVAGPMTGELFF | TRBV19 | - | TRBJ2-2 | -
TGTGCCAGCAACCTAGTAGAGGAGACCCAGTACTTC | CASNLVEETQYF | TRBV2 | - | TRBJ2-5 | once
TGCGCCAGCAGCTCCGGGACCCTGGGGACAGGGGCGTTGGATACGCAGTATTTT | CASSSGTLGTGALDTQYF | TRBV5-1 | TRBD1 | TRBJ2-3 | -
TGCGCCAGCAGCATACAAGGGAACACTGAAGCTTTCTTT | CASSIQGNTEAFF | TRBV10-2 | - | TRBJ1-1 | -
TGTGCCAGCAGCCAAGGGGGACTAGCGGGGGCCCTAGCCAAAAACATTCAGTACTTC | CASSQGGLAGALAKNIQYF | TRBV4-2 | TRBD2 | TRBJ2-4 | -
TGTGCCAGTAGTATATCAGGGCCCCACAATGAGCAGTTCTTC | CASSISGPHNEQFF | TRBV19 | - | TRBJ2-1 | -
TGTGCCAGCAGTCCGATTTCTTCGCGCACAGATACGCAGTATTTT | CASSPISSRTDTQYF | TRBV27 | - | TRBJ2-3 | -
TGCGCCAGCAGCTTGGGGGCGACGGTCACTGAAGCTTTCTTT | CASSLGATVTEAFF | TRBV5-1 | - | TRBJ1-1 | -
TGTGCCAGCAGCCACTCACAAAGCTCCTATAATTCACCCCTCCACTTT | CASSHSQSSYNSPLHF | TRBV4-2 | - | TRBJ1-6 | -
TGTGCCAGCAGCTTGATGGGACTAGCGATGACCGGGGAGCTGTTTTTT | CASSLMGLAMTGELFF | TRBV7-2 | TRBD2 | TRBJ2-2 | once
TGTGCCTGGAGTGTACCGAACACTGAAGCTTTCTTT | CAWSVPNTEAFF | TRBV30 | - | TRBJ1-1 | -
TGTGCCACCAGCAGAAATCCGACAGACTCGAACACTGAAGCTTTCTTT | CATSRNPTDSNTEAFF | TRBV15 | - | TRBJ1-1 | -
TGTGCCAGCAGTTACAGGCACTCCTACGAGCAGTACTTC | CASSYRHSYEQYF | TRBV6-2/TRBV6-3 | - | TRBJ2-7 | few
TGCGCCAGCAGCTTGGACTCCCAGGGTTTCCAAGAGACCCAGTACTTC | CASSLDSQGFQETQYF | TRBV5-1 | - | TRBJ2-5 | -
TGCGCCAGCAGCCAAGATAACAGGGTGGGAGATACGCAGTATTTT | CASSQDNRVGDTQYF | TRBV4-3 | - | TRBJ2-3 | -
TGCGCCAGCAGCCAGGACAGTAACCCCTCAAGCTCCTACAATGAGCAGTTCTTC | CASSQDSNPSSSYNEQFF | TRBV4-3 | - | TRBJ2-1 | -
TGCGCCAGCAGCCAAGTGTGGCAGTCCTACGAGCAGTACTTC | CASSQVWQSYEQYF | TRBV4-1 | - | TRBJ2-7 | -
TGTGCCAGCAGCCAAATGGGAATTGGTTCACCCCTCCACTTT | CASSQMGIGSPLHF | TRBV3-1/TRBV3-2 | - | TRBJ1-6 | once
TGTGCCAGTAGTATGTTAGGAGGGACAGGGAACACCGGGGAGCTGTTTTTT | CASSMLGGTGNTGELFF | TRBV19 | TRBD1 | TRBJ2-2 | -